This T cell receptor (beta chain) derives from a study of radiation and T cells in renal cell carcinoma. Study-level information: Nephrectomy followed 15 Gy stereotactic body radiation by 4 weeks.

V lost 5 bases, J lost 4 bases, and 4 bases stayed unmatched. The germline gives CDR1 GTSNPN, CDR2 SVGIG (reference sequence). The CDR3 extends over 13 amino acids. Produced via immunoSEQ multiplex PCR; TCRdb's table is partial and in-frame only. The sample consists of about 150,000 clones, 87% of them appearing once. The time point: blood 2 weeks post-SBRT. Treatment: 15 Gy SBRT to primary tumor, nephrectomy 4 weeks later. This chain links TRBV30 with TRBJ1-4; 7 nucleotides line up with TRBD1. Sequencing used blood, obtained from a patient whose treatment included radiotherapy and nephrectomy. The clonotype originates from a woman between 50 and 59 years old with renal cell carcinoma. The DNA for the CDR3 is TGTGCCTGGGGGGGACAGCTTAATGAAAAACTGTTTTTT. It yields the protein CAWGGQLNEKLFF.